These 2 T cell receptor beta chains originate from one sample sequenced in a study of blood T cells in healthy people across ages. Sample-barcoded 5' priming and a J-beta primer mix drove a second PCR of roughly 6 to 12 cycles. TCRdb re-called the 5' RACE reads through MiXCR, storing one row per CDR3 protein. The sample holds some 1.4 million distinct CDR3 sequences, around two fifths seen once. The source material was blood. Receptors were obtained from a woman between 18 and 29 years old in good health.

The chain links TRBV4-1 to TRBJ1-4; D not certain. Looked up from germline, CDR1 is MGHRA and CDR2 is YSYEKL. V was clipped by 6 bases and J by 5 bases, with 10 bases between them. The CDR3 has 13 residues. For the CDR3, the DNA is TGCGCCAGCAGGTTGGGAATAAATGAAAAACTGTTTTTT. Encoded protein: CASRLGINEKLFF.

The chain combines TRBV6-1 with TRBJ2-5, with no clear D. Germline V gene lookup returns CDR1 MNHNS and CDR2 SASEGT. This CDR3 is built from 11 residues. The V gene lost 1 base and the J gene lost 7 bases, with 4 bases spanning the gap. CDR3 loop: CASSEVWTQYF. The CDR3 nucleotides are TGTGCCAGCAGTGAAGTGTGGACCCAGTACTTC.